What follows is one T cell receptor beta chain and its context. The entry originates in a study of blood T cell repertoires in COVID-19. At the level of the study: Spain, Italy and the United States supplied samples that represented acute and convalescent COVID-19.

V lost 1 base to trimming and J lost 1 base; unmatched junction nucleotides: 8. This CDR3 contains 17 residues. From germline, CDR1 is SEHNR and CDR2 FQNEAQ (reference sequence). In the original analysis: The authors estimated nucleated cell counts from reference gene primer amplification. Data came from immunoSEQ multiplex PCR; TCRdb stores just in-frame clones and leaves some out. That table supplies the V and J calls and clone size; D and trimming were determined from the DNA. The sample includes about 190,000 clones, about 83% of them seen just once. The genes are TRBV7-9 and TRBJ1-1; TRBD1 agrees at 8 bases. Sequencing was done on a sample of peripheral blood. The receptor's source is a woman aged 18-35 years who had recovered from COVID-19. CDR3: CASSLGLRDRKNTEAFF. Here the CDR3 DNA reads TGTGCCAGCAGCTTAGGGCTTAGGGACAGGAAGAACACTGAAGCTTTCTTT.